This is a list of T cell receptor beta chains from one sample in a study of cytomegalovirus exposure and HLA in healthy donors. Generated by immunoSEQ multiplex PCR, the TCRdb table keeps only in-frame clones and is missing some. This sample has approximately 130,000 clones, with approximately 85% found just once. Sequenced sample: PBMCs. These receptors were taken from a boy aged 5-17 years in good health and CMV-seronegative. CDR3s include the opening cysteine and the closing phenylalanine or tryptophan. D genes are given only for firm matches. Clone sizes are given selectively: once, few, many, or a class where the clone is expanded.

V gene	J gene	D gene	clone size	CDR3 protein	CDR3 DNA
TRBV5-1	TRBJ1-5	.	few	CASSLGDINQPQHF	TGCGCCAGCAGCTTGGGGGACATAAATCAGCCCCAGCATTTT
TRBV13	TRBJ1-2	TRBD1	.	CASSSTGGASGYTF	TGTGCCAGCAGCTCGACAGGGGGTGCAAGTGGCTACACCTTC
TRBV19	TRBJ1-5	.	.	CASTAGVSNQPQHF	TGTGCCAGTACGGCCGGGGTCAGCAATCAGCCCCAGCATTTT
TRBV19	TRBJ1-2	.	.	CASSTGSPAGYGYTF	TGTGCCAGTAGTACCGGGTCCCCCGCGGGCTATGGCTACACCTTC
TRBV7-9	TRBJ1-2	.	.	CASSLESGNYGYTF	TGTGCCAGCAGCTTAGAGTCAGGGAACTATGGCTACACCTTC
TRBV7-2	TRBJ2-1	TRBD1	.	CASSLRTGSYNEQFF	TGTGCCAGCAGCTTGAGGACAGGGTCCTACAATGAGCAGTTCTTC
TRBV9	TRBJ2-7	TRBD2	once	CASSVAGGDYEQYF	TGTGCCAGCAGCGTAGCTGGGGGGGACTACGAGCAGTACTTC
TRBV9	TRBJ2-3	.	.	CASSYGWGRWPPDTQYF	TGTGCCAGCAGCTATGGGTGGGGCAGGTGGCCACCAGATACGCAGTATTTT
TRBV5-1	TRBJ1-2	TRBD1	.	CASSSVAPGQGFGYTF	TGCGCCAGCAGCTCGGTAGCACCGGGACAGGGGTTTGGCTACACCTTC
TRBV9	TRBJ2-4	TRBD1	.	CASSPRTGWDIQYF	TGCGCCAGCAGCCCAAGGACAGGTTGGGACATTCAGTACTTC
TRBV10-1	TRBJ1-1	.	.	CASNGQSRTEAFF	TGCGCCAGCAATGGACAGTCGAGGACTGAAGCTTTCTTT
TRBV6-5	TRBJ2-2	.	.	CASSSPGLTNTGELFF	TGTGCCAGCAGTTCACCCGGACTCACGAACACCGGGGAGCTGTTTTTT
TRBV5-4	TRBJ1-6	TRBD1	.	CASSWDRVNSPLHF	TGTGCCAGCAGCTGGGACAGGGTGAATTCACCCCTCCACTTT
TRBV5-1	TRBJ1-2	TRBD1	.	CASSSPTGDYGYTF	TGCGCCAGCAGCTCGCCGACAGGGGACTATGGCTACACCTTC
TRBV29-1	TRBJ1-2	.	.	CSVEQGNYGYTF	TGCAGCGTTGAACAGGGGAACTATGGCTACACCTTC
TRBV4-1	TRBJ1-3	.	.	CASSQGIVRVRPGNTIYF	TGCGCCAGCAGCCAAGGGATAGTCAGGGTCAGGCCTGGAAACACCATATATTTT
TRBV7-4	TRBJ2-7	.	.	CASSLGSEGYEQYF	TGTGCCAGCAGCTTAGGGTCGGAGGGATACGAGCAGTACTTC
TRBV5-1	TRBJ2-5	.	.	CASSLLETQYF	TGCGCCAGCAGCTTGCTTGAGACCCAGTACTTC
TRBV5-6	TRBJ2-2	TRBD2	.	CASSTTGLANTGELFF	TGTGCCAGCAGCACCACGGGACTAGCGAACACCGGGGAGCTGTTTTTT
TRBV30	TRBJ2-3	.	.	CAWSAGNTDTQYF	TGTGCCTGGAGTGCGGGGAACACAGATACGCAGTATTTT
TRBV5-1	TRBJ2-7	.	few	CASSSREFSYEQYF	TGCGCCAGCAGCAGCCGGGAGTTCTCCTACGAGCAGTACTTC
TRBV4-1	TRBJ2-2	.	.	CASSHPGANTGELFF	TGCGCCAGCAGCCATCCGGGAGCGAACACCGGGGAGCTGTTTTTT